This TCR beta chain is drawn from a study of cytomegalovirus exposure and HLA in healthy donors. Overall study findings and caveats: An observed cluster of highly shared sequence variants was recorded as a likely sequencing artifact.

Points on this clone: As yet, its antigen is unknown.

Primers included in the PCR were 60 Vbeta and 13 Jbeta primers. As originally analysed: A follow-up analysis tallied around 80 million unique TCR beta chains, roughly 11 million shared. Profiling relied on immunoSEQ multiplex PCR, and the TCRdb table lists in-frame clones only, not all of them. V, J and clone size derive from that table, while D and trimming were established from the DNA sequence. The sample has under 150,000 clones, 80% seen once. V gave up 0 bases and J gave up 10 bases, with 13 bases separating them. Germline loops: CDR1 LGHNA, CDR2 YNFKEQ. This CDR3 has 14 amino acids. The V and J genes are TRBV4-2 and TRBJ2-1, with D maybe TRBD1 (7 bases). The clonotype originates from a man between 35 and 55 years old in good health and CMV-seropositive. The sequenced sample was PBMCs. The CDR3 nucleotides read TGTGCCAGCAGCCAAGACTTCTCAGGGGGGGAGCAGTTCTTC. It translates to CASSQDFSGGEQFF.